This T cell receptor (beta chain) was identified in a study of cytomegalovirus exposure and HLA in healthy donors (dated by TCRdb to 2015 to 2018). For the wider study: According to an earlier analysis of 587 of the donors, about 179 million T cells yielded 117 million unique TCR beta sequences and 276 Gb of sequence data. Approximately 310 gigabases of sequencing data and approximately 85 million unique TCR sequences were included in an early release covering around 650 HLA-typed donors. Of the roughly 400 genotyped donors, 81% were placed in the genetic ancestry cluster associated with self-reported Caucasian donors. The study was designed to test whether signatures of past pathogen exposure could be identified by cataloging public T cell receptors. The T cell repertoires of some 700 subjects were profiled by immunosequencing and related to cytomegalovirus serostatus. In addition to the first cohort of approximately 670 subjects, a separate validation cohort of around 110 different subjects was used. To predict cytomegalovirus infection status, the study combined high-throughput TCR immunosequencing, statistical association of individual TCRs with disease status, and machine learning. A later analysis re-examined previously published TCR beta repertoires from 500 to 700 donors and added high-resolution HLA genotyping to investigate patterns of TCR occurrence. Rather than drawing on any new phenotypic data, the later analysis identified candidate immune exposures from TCR beta sequences and the way those sequences occurred across donors. An earlier analysis of approximately 500 of the donors applied high-throughput TCR beta sequencing to assess whether each TCR beta V gene segment acted as functional or pseudogenic. Donor age, sex, ethnicity and CMV serostatus were compiled alongside the repertoire data. A later genetic analysis used genome-wide SNP genotypes for about three fifths of the roughly 700 donors, treating that subset as a discovery cohort. All discovery cohort repertoires had been generated on a single sequencing platform. HLA typing included class I and class II loci at four-digit resolution. The number of typed donors differed by locus: about 620-630 for A, B, C, DRB1 and DQB1; approximately 520 for DQA1; approximately 600 for DPA1; and around 490 for DPB1. Roughly 5 DR-DQ haplotypes were handled as single units for association and clustering, since linkage in the cohort was strong. On average, roughly 250,000 unique TCR beta nucleotide sequences were sequenced per donor among 398 genotyped donors of the cohort, with roughly 18% of those sequences being non-productive.

In total, 600 or so healthy bone marrow donors made up the cohort. Cohort members were all nominally healthy when sampled, although unrecorded immune exposures were likely present. The donor tested CMV seropositive and was one of the 289 seropositive cohort members. Every donor gave a peripheral blood sample, and the peripheral blood mononuclear cells from that sample were used for TCR beta sequencing. Genomic DNA extraction from the blood cell samples was performed with the Qiagen DNeasy Blood Extraction Kit. Libraries came from the immunoSEQ multiplex PCR assay. A mixture of 60 forward primers for TCR Vbeta segments and 13 reverse primers for TCR Jbeta segments was used in the multiplex PCR. Amplification of the CDR3 region of rearranged TCR beta genes was performed with a multiplex PCR assay on genomic DNA. On the Illumina HiSeq System, the amplified TCR beta libraries were sequenced as 87-base-pair reads. The authors processed their data as follows. Across the 670 or so repertoires, a later analysis counted approximately 75 million unique TCR beta chains, some 11 million of which were shared by at least two donors. To remove PCR and sequencing errors, raw reads were error-corrected and collapsed into unique sequences using a nearest-neighbor algorithm that merged closely related sequences. V, D and J gene segments were assigned by aligning CDR3 sequences to IMGT reference sequences. For a sequence to be retained, at least a six-nucleotide match to both a V gene segment and a J gene segment was required. Rearrangements were called productive when the CDR3 lacked stop codons and stayed in frame with V and J; all others were non-productive. Following IMGT convention, CDR3 was defined as the stretch from the second conserved V-encoded cysteine up to the conserved J-encoded phenylalanine. Sequences without an unambiguous match to a single V gene segment were excluded from the earlier analysis of approximately 600 of the donors. An earlier analysis of some 610 of the donors called V segments functional above 56.7% productive rearrangements and segregating when the between-donor standard deviation exceeded 5%. A statistical classification framework was built for diagnosing cytomegalovirus status from the catalog of TCR beta chain sequences. A later analysis assigned V and J genes by comparing TCR nucleotide sequences with IMGT/GENE-DB human TR gene sequences. A later analysis assigned CDR3 sequences and most-parsimonious VDJ recombination scenarios with the TCRdist pipeline. In a later analysis, each TCR beta chain was defined by its CDR3 amino acid sequence together with its V-gene family, and reads lacking a unique V-gene family were excluded. To address suspected cross-contamination and a sequencing artifact, a later analysis removed around 590 highly shared, low-generation-probability nucleotide sequences. A later analysis calculated a clonal expansion index for each public chain from normalized within-repertoire ranks of inferred template counts. Generation probabilities in a later analysis came from a VDJ recombination model fitted to out-of-frame rearrangements, and those results were checked against IGoR. In a later analysis, hypergeometric tests were used to score TCR-TCR, TCR-HLA and TCR-CMV co-occurrence, with a repertoire-size bias correction applied to TCR pairs. To estimate false discovery rates, a later analysis permuted the HLA or CMV assignments 20 times. In a later analysis, co-occurring TCRs were grouped using DBSCAN, and TCRdist sequence similarity was added for clustering within HLA-allele-positive subsets. Co-occurrence clustering excluded repertoires with fewer than 30,000 or more than 120,000 public chains, plus five with anomalous nucleotide sharing. TCRdb's version of the immuneACCESS table is confined to in-frame rearrangements and falls short of the full clone set. An unresolved V gene accounts for under half of the shortfall where checked; the remainder is of unknown origin. V, J and clone size are taken as reported in that table, and D and trimming were inferred from the DNA itself. The sample records about 130,000 clones, roughly 80% of which are singletons. About 11% of the sample belongs to the ten largest clones.

What the study reported, not specific to this receptor: A later analysis reported that several top co-occurrence clusters appeared linked to parvovirus B19, influenza, CMV and Epstein-Barr virus. In a later analysis, most CMV-associated TCR beta chains were found to appear HLA-restricted, with HLA associations seemingly driven largely by CMV exposure. The cohort was sequenced for TCR beta chains only, and without alpha or paired-chain data the features that could be detected were limited. The classifier was reported to diagnose cytomegalovirus status with high specificity and sensitivity in both the original cohort and the validation cohort. The 87-base-pair reads could not distinguish some IMGT-functional V segments, including TRBV6-2 and TRBV6-3, so those segments were excluded. Because counts were too low, under 20 rarely observed V segments, including chromosome 9 orphons, were left out of the earlier analysis of a few hundred of the donors. A group of highly shared sequence variants was considered likely to be a technical artifact of the sequencing pipeline. The presence/absence analyses assumed that sequencing depth was roughly uniform across donors, and that assumption may not be true. It was suggested by the authors that the approach could potentially be generalized to other disease states and immunological phenotypes. In an earlier analysis of some 640 of the donors, most TCR beta V segments were observed in productive rearrangements about 87% or about 30% of the time, broadly matching IMGT annotations. Assigning TCR associations to individual alleles was difficult when HLA alleles, especially DR and DQ, strongly co-occurred. Linkage disequilibrium might explain the correlated functional status among segregating V segments, but an unknown experimental factor could not be ruled out. In a later analysis, some 18,000 TCR beta sequences were associated with specific HLA alleles at a false discovery rate of 0.05. Across donors, most TCR sequences were observed very rarely, whereas some public TCRs were present in many individuals. In a later analysis, the rate of TCR association differed among HLA loci, with DRB1 alleles having the most associated TCRs and HLA-C alleles having the fewest. HLA typing was unavailable for some donors at each locus, so association tests used only the typed subset. In the study, approximately 160 TCR beta chains were listed as associated with cytomegalovirus. A further reported finding was that TCR beta sequences accurately predicted the HLA-A and HLA-B alleles for most subjects in the first cohort. The only immune exposure information available for the cohort was CMV serostatus. A few of the identified cytomegalovirus-associated TCR beta chains were confirmed in vitro to be specific for cytomegalovirus antigens. According to a later genetic analysis, donors in an Asian-associated ancestry cluster had fewer N-insertions in productive TCRs than the approximately 670-donor mean. V-gene and J-gene trimming of TCR beta chains was associated with a missense DCLRE1C variant in a later genetic analysis, and the association was replicated in an independent cohort. Compared with equally common non-associated chains, HLA-associated TCR beta chains in a later analysis were more clonally expanded and had lower generation probabilities.

Regarding this clone: Its cognate antigen has yet to be identified. Base qualities are missing; no much larger clone stands one base away.

The germline V gene specifies SGDLS as CDR1 and YYNGEE as CDR2. Trimming takes 4 bases off V and 4 bases off J; junction bases not matched to a gene: 7. Measured from the cysteine to the phenylalanine, the CDR3 is 14 residues long. Just CDR3 DNA is preserved here, 42 bases in frame from base 1. The chain is assembled from TRBV9 and TRBJ2-5; TRBD1 fits 7 bases in the junction. The receptor was derived from a man under 40 in good health and CMV-seropositive. Source material: PBMCs. The sequence in DNA is TGTGCCAGCAGCCCCCGGGACAGACTAGAGACCCAGTACTTC. Its amino acids are CASSPRDRLETQYF. With the rest looked up from the reference TRBV9 and TRBJ2-5 genes rather than sequenced, the full variable domain is DSGVTQTPKHLITATGQRVTLRCSPRSGDLSVYWYQQSLDQGLQFLIQYYNGEERAKGNILERFSAQQFPDLHSELNLSSLELGDSALYFCASSPRDRLETQYFGPGTRLLVL.